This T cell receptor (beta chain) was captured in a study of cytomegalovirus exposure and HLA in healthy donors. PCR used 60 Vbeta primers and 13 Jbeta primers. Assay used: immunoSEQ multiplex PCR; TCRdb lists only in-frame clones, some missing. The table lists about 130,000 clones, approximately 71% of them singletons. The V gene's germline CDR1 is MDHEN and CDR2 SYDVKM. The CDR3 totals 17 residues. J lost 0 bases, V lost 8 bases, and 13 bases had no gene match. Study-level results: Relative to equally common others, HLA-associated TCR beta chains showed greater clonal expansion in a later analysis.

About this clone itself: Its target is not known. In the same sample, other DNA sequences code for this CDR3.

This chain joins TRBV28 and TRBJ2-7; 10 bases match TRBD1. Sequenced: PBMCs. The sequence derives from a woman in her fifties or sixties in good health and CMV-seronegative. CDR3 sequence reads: CASLPGTGAPSSYEQYF. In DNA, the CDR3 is TGTGCCAGCTTACCCGGGACAGGGGCCCCTAGCTCCTACGAGCAGTACTTC. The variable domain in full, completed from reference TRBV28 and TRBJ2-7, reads DVKVTQSSRYLVKRTGEKVFLECVQDMDHENMFWYRQDPGLGLRLIYFSYDVKMKEKGDIPEGYSVSREKKERFSLILESASTNQTSMYLCASLPGTGAPSSYEQYFGPGTRLTVT.